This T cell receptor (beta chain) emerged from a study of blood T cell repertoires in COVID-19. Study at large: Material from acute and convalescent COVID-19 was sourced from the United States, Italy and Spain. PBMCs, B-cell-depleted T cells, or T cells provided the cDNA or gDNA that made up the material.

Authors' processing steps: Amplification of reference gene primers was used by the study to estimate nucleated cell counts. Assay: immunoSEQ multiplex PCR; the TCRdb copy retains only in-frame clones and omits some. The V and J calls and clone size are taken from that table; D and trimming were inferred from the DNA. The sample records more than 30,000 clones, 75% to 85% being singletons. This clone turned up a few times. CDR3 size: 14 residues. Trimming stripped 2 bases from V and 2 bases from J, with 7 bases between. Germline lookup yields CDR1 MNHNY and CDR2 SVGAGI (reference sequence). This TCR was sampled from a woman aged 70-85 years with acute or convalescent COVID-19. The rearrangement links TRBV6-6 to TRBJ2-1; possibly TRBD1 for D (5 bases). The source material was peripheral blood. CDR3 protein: CASSYRGAYNEQFF. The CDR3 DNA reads TGTGCCAGCAGTTACAGGGGTGCCTACAATGAGCAGTTCTTC.